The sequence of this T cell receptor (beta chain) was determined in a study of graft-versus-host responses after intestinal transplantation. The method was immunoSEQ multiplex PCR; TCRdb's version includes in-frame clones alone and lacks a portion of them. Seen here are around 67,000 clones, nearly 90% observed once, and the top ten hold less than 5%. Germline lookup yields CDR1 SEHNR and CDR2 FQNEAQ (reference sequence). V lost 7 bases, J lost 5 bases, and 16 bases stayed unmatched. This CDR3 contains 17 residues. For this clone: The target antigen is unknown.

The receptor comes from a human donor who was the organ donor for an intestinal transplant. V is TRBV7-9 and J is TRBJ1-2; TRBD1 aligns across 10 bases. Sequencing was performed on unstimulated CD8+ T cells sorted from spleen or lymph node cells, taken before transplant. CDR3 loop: CASNPTILDRGGYGYTF. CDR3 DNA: TGTGCCAGCAACCCCACTATTTTGGACAGGGGGGGATATGGCTACACCTTC.